One sample yielded the 5 T cell receptor beta chains listed below, sequenced in a study of shared clonotypes between healthy human individuals. TCRdb's table, derived via immunoSEQ multiplex PCR, lists solely in-frame clones and lacks some. The data show approximately 2,300,000 clones, 85% to 95% seen once. The sequenced material came from naive CD4+ T cells from PBMCs. Subset of the sample: CD45RA+ positively selected. These receptors all stem from a man younger than 35 in good health. Some clones in this sample may be carry-over from other donors' samples.

This rearrangement joins TRBV27 to TRBJ1-2; the D is unclear. V lost 6 bases, J lost 0 bases, and 20 bases lay in between. This CDR3 is 17 amino acids long. CDR1 is MNHEY, CDR2 SMNVEV, per germline (reference sequence). The CDR3 is CASSLRAGSPANYGYTF. The CDR3, as DNA: TGTGCCAGCAGCCTGAGGGCAGGCTCCCCAGCTAACTATGGCTACACCTTC.

The chain is built from TRBV9 and TRBJ2-1, with 7 bases aligning to TRBD2. CDR3 length equals 16 residues. J gave up 2 bases and V 0 bases, and 5 bases lay outside the gene matches. The germline gives CDR1 SGDLS, CDR2 YYNGEE. The CDR3 sequence is CASSVGPGLTYNEQFF. The CDR3 DNA sequence: TGTGCCAGCAGCGTAGGGCCGGGACTAACCTACAATGAGCAGTTCTTC.

J is TRBJ1-1 and V is TRBV7-3; D gene unclear. Germline loops: CDR1 SGHTA, CDR2 FQGTGA. V lost 4 bases to trimming and J lost 1 base, with 13 bases between them. The CDR3 is made up of 15 amino acids. CDR3 sequence: CASSSEGSENTEAFF. CDR3 DNA sequence: TGTGCCAGCAGCTCTGAGGGCAGCGAGAACACTGAAGCTTTCTTT.

This clone was seen once. V and J are TRBV6-1 and TRBJ2-5, with D perhaps TRBD2 (6 bases). Trimming left V 3 bases short and J 4 bases short, with 9 bases between. This CDR3 has 13 residues. Germline-derived CDR1 and CDR2 are MNHNS and SASEGT. The CDR3 sequence: CASSEPGLETQYF. The CDR3 DNA reads as TGTGCCAGCAGTGAGCCGGGACTAGAGACCCAGTACTTC.

The V gene is TRBV2, the J gene TRBJ1-4; D gene unclear. Trimming removed 8 bases from V and 5 bases from J, with 15 bases in between. The CDR3 is 14 residues long. Per the germline V gene, CDR1 is SNHLY and CDR2 is FYNNEI. CDR3 sequence: CASHPEEGNEKLFF. The CDR3 DNA reads TGTGCCAGCCATCCCGAAGAGGGAAATGAAAAACTGTTTTTT.